Each of the 30 T cell receptor beta chains below was sequenced from the same sample in a study of T cell responses to AZD1222 COVID-19 vaccine. Libraries were prepared by immunoSEQ multiplex PCR; TCRdb keeps only in-frame clonotypes and omits some of them. The data contain some 140,000 clones, 90% of them seen just once; the ten biggest clones take up 15% to 20%. The sequencing used peripheral blood, collected on day 0 of AZD1222 vaccination. The receptors stem from an adult in good health.

The chain couples TRBV7-3 to TRBJ1-4, with 10 nucleotides matching TRBD1. The CDR3 runs 15 residues. Germline values: CDR1 SGHTA, CDR2 FQGTGA. V lost 4 bases to trimming and J lost 8 bases; unmatched junction nucleotides: 7. The CDR3 sequence: CASSSSGTGDEKLFF. The CDR3 region has the DNA TGTGCCAGCAGCTCCTCCGGGACAGGGGACGAAAAACTGTTTTTT.

This rearrangement joins TRBV30 to TRBJ1-2; no definite D call. There are 14 residues in the CDR3. Germline values: CDR1 GTSNPN, CDR2 SVGIG (reference sequence). V was cut by 4 bases and J by 2 bases, with 14 bases left in between. The CDR3 is CAWNRRRANYGYTF. CDR3 sequence (DNA): TGTGCCTGGAACAGACGCCGGGCCAACTATGGCTACACCTTC.

The rearrangement uses TRBV9 and TRBJ1-3; TRBD1 is a possible D gene (5 bases). In germline, CDR1 is SGDLS, CDR2 YYNGEE. V lost 2 bases and J 4 bases, leaving 7 bases between the germline ends. This CDR3 spans 13 amino acids. CDR3 amino acids: CASSVGVGNTIYF. In DNA form, the CDR3 reads TGTGCCAGCAGCGTGGGGGTGGGAAACACCATATATTTT.

CDR3 nucleotides: TGTGCCAGTACCACCCAGGGGACAACGCGTGAAGCTTTCTTT. This encodes CASTTQGTTREAFF. This chain connects TRBV19 to TRBJ1-1; tentative D call: TRBD1 (6 bases). From germline, CDR1 is LNHDA and CDR2 SQIVND (reference sequence). V was cut by 7 bases and J by 7 bases, with 19 bases left in between. This CDR3 region has 14 residues.

V is TRBV18 and J is TRBJ2-7; 11 bases are a match to TRBD1. The length of the CDR3 is 15 residues. The V segment lost 6 bases and the J segment 5 bases; nucleotides outside the gene matches: 9. From germline, CDR1 is KGHSH and CDR2 LQKENI. The CDR3 protein is CASSAPGQGVHEQYF. CDR3 DNA: TGTGCCAGCTCCGCCCCGGGACAGGGGGTCCACGAGCAGTACTTC.

V is TRBV29-1 and J is TRBJ1-3; D is uncertain. This CDR3 contains 13 residues. Germline V gene sequence: CDR1 SQVTM, CDR2 ANQGSEA. The ends were cut back, 7 bases at V and 5 bases at J, with 15 bases in the middle. The CDR3 reads CSAAGVERNTIYF. CDR3 in DNA: TGCAGCGCCGCCGGAGTGGAGAGAAACACCATATATTTT.

This clone was detected many times. The chain couples TRBV6-4 to TRBJ2-1, with 11 bases that match TRBD2. The CDR3 loop spans 15 amino acids. Germline V gives CDR1 MRHNA, CDR2 SNTAGT. V shed 2 bases, J shed 9 bases, and the junction held 6 bases outside the gene matches. DNA for the CDR3: TGTGCCAGCAGTGACCGGCTAGCGGGGGGCAGTGAGCAGTTCTTC. The encoded protein is CASSDRLAGGSEQFF.

V is TRBV29-1 and J is TRBJ2-3, with TRBD2 identical over 7 bases. The CDR3 contains 19 residues. V was pared by 4 bases and J by 0 bases, with 19 bases of the junction left unmatched. The germline V gene has CDR1 SQVTM and CDR2 ANQGSEA. The CDR3 coding sequence is TGCAGCGTTGTGAATCTTTTGGGGGAGGGACCCTTTAGCACAGATACGCAGTATTTT. It codes for CSVVNLLGEGPFSTDTQYF.

The chain couples TRBV27 to TRBJ2-1; D is possibly TRBD1 or TRBD2 (5 bases each). This CDR3 has 19 residues. V dropped 2 bases and J dropped 0 bases, with 20 bases sitting between them. The germline gives CDR1 MNHEY, CDR2 SMNVEV (reference sequence). This chain's CDR3 is CASSLRGDTWGRSYNEQFF. The CDR3 coding sequence is TGTGCCAGCAGTTTAAGAGGGGATACGTGGGGACGCTCCTACAATGAGCAGTTCTTC.

The genes are TRBV9 and TRBJ1-2; D call uncertain. The CDR3 has 11 residues. Trimming stripped 6 bases from V and 4 bases from J, with 7 bases between. CDR1 and CDR2 from the germline V gene are SGDLS and YYNGEE. The CDR3 DNA is TGTGCCAGCACCAACAGCTATGGCTACACCTTC. It specifies CASTNSYGYTF.

This chain joins TRBV2 and TRBJ1-5; the D gene is possibly TRBD1 (5 bases). The CDR3 sequence is 17 residues long. With 10 bases removed from V and 0 bases from J, the gap between germline ends came to 22 bases. Germline loops: CDR1 SNHLY, CDR2 FYNNEI. CDR3 in amino acids: CATTPPGGTSSNQPQHF. In nucleotides, the CDR3 is TGTGCCACTACTCCCCCGGGCGGGACCTCTAGCAATCAGCCCCAGCATTTT.

This chain connects TRBV9 to TRBJ2-3; D tentatively fits TRBD1 or TRBD2 (5 bases each). Between the trimmed V and J ends, which lost 4 bases and 3 bases, there was a span of 9 bases. The CDR3 covers 13 residues. Germline V gene lookup returns CDR1 SGDLS and CDR2 YYNGEE. CDR3 sequence reads: CASSQGPTDTQYF. CDR3 sequence (DNA): TGTGCCAGCAGCCAGGGACCGACAGATACGCAGTATTTT.

The chain joins TRBV20-1 to TRBJ1-3; no clear D gene. CDR3 length: 14 amino acids. V was shortened by 3 bases and J by 0 bases, with 9 bases between the two germline ends. CDR1 and CDR2 (germline): DFQATT, SNEGSKA (reference sequence). The CDR3 loop reads CSASTGISGNTIYF. The DNA for the CDR3 is TGCAGTGCTAGTACGGGGATCTCTGGAAACACCATATATTTT.

This chain uses TRBV5-1 with TRBJ1-4, with D unresolved. CDR3 length equals 13 residues. From germline, CDR1 is SGHRS and CDR2 YFSETQ. Trimming shortened V by 4 bases and J by 9 bases, and 13 bases separated the two germline ends. The CDR3 spells CASSPEGEKKLFF. CDR3 DNA sequence: TGCGCCAGCAGCCCAGAAGGAGAGAAAAAACTGTTTTTT. Filled out from reference TRBV5-1 and TRBJ1-4, the complete variable domain reads KAGVTQTPRYLIKTRGQQVTLSCSPISGHRSVSWYQQTPGQGLQFLFEYFSETQRNKGNFPGRFSGRQFSNSRSEMNVSTLELGDSALYLCASSPEGEKKLFFGSGTQLSVL.

J is TRBJ2-7 and V is TRBV18; TRBD1 aligns across 9 bases. Germline CDR1 is KGHSH and CDR2 is LQKENI. There are 15 residues in the CDR3. V lost 2 bases and J lost 1; bases outside the gene matches: 3. CDR3: CASSPKQGASYEQYF. CDR3 bases: TGTGCCAGCTCACCAAAACAGGGGGCTTCCTACGAGCAGTACTTC.

V is TRBV3-1 (or the pseudogene TRBV3-2) and J is TRBJ1-1, with 7 bases that match TRBD1. Germline V CDR1 and CDR2: LGHDT, YNNKEL (reference sequence). The CDR3 is made up of 13 amino acids. J was trimmed by 6 bases and V by 4 bases; bases with no gene match: 5. CDR3 nucleotides: TGTGCCAGCAGCCCATGGCAGGGGGCTGAAGCTTTCTTT. This sequence encodes CASSPWQGAEAFF.

The chain carries TRBV5-1 and TRBJ1-1, with 7 bases matching TRBD1. The CDR3 spans 14 residues. CDR1 is SGHRS and CDR2 is YFSETQ in the germline V gene. J lost 5 bases, V lost 4 bases, and 8 bases had no gene match. The CDR3 nucleotides are TGCGCCAGCAGCAGACAGGGAAGGGTGACTGAAGCTTTCTTT. Its protein product is CASSRQGRVTEAFF.

CDR3 DNA sequence: TGTGCCAGCTCACCCCCGGGACTCAGGGGGAATGAAAAACTGTTTTTT. Its protein product is CASSPPGLRGNEKLFF. This chain joins TRBV18 and TRBJ1-4; 7 bases map to TRBD1. V trimming: 3 bases; J trimming: 5 bases; junction bases outside the gene matches: 9. This CDR3 contains 16 residues. CDR1 is KGHSH and CDR2 is LQKENI in the germline V gene. The complete variable domain, with remaining parts taken from reference TRBV18 and TRBJ1-4, reads NAGVMQNPRHLVRRRGQEARLRCSPMKGHSHVYWYRQLPEEGLKFMVYLQKENIIDESGMPKERFSAEFPKEGPSILRIQQVVRGDSAAYFCASSPPGLRGNEKLFFGSGTQLSVL.

The rearrangement links TRBV5-6 to TRBJ1-1; D is ambiguous. The CDR3 is 15 amino acids. Trimming left V 0 bases short and J 3 bases short, with 12 bases between. CDR1 SGHDT and CDR2 YYEEEE come from the germline V gene. The CDR3, as DNA: TGTGCCAGCAGCTTGGGCAGCCCAGGTGACACTGAAGCTTTCTTT. Translated: CASSLGSPGDTEAFF.

The chain joins TRBV5-1 to TRBJ1-1, with a weak D call TRBD1 (5 bases). CDR3 length: 15 amino acids. Germline loops: CDR1 SGHRS, CDR2 YFSETQ. V gave up 5 bases and J gave up 0 bases, with 14 bases separating them. CDR3 in amino acids: CASRGEVSVNTEAFF. As DNA, the CDR3 is TGCGCCAGCAGGGGGGAGGTGTCTGTGAACACTGAAGCTTTCTTT. Combining the CDR3 with reference TRBV5-1 and TRBJ1-1 gives the whole variable domain KAGVTQTPRYLIKTRGQQVTLSCSPISGHRSVSWYQQTPGQGLQFLFEYFSETQRNKGNFPGRFSGRQFSNSRSEMNVSTLELGDSALYLCASRGEVSVNTEAFFGQGTRLTVV.

The chain has TRBV5-4 and TRBJ2-1, with 7 nucleotides matching TRBD1. The germline CDR1 and CDR2 sequences are SGHNT and YYREEE (reference sequence). This CDR3 is built from 16 residues. J was trimmed by 0 bases and V by 0 bases; bases with no gene match: 3. This CDR3 is CASSLEGAASYNEQFF. In DNA form, the CDR3 reads TGTGCCAGCAGCTTGGAGGGGGCGGCCTCCTACAATGAGCAGTTCTTC.

The gene calls are TRBV6-5 and TRBJ2-2; either TRBD1 or TRBD2 may fit D (5 bases each). CDR3 length: 15 residues. CDR1 MNHEY and CDR2 SVGAGI come from the germline V gene. V was shortened by 6 bases and J by 5 bases, with 16 bases between the two germline ends. The CDR3 DNA follows: TGTGCCAGCAGGCCCCCCGGGACCAAAACCGGGGAGCTGTTTTTT. Its translation: CASRPPGTKTGELFF.

The rearrangement links TRBV6-2 or TRBV6-3 to TRBJ2-5, with 11 bases identical to TRBD2. Germline CDR1 is MNHEY and CDR2 is SVGEGT. The V and J ends lost 2 bases and 2 bases, in that order; junction bases with no gene match: 4. The CDR3 consists of 16 residues. CDR3 sequence reads: CASSYRSGGAQETQYF. The CDR3 region has the DNA TGTGCCAGCAGTTACCGTAGCGGGGGGGCACAAGAGACCCAGTACTTC.

The chain has TRBV7-2 and TRBJ1-5; 7 bases fit TRBD1. CDR3 length: 14 amino acids. Germline V gene sequence: CDR1 SGHTA, CDR2 FQGNSA. V dropped 5 bases and J dropped 6; count of bases not matched to a gene: 7. The CDR3, as DNA: TGTGCCAGCAGCCTCCGACAGGGAGGTCAGCCCCAGCATTTT. Protein product: CASSLRQGGQPQHF.

V is TRBV29-1 and J is TRBJ1-1; 7 bases are shared with TRBD1. The V segment lost 5 bases and the J segment 3 bases; nucleotides outside the gene matches: 9. The germline CDR1 and CDR2 sequences are SQVTM and ANQGSEA. This CDR3 comprises 14 residues. The CDR3 spells CSVLTPGQHTEAFF. CDR3 DNA: TGCAGCGTTTTGACCCCGGGACAGCACACTGAAGCTTTCTTT. The entire variable domain, with the rest obtained from reference TRBV29-1 and TRBJ1-1, is as follows: SAVISQKPSRDICQRGTSLTIQCQVDSQVTMMFWYRQQPGQSLTLIATANQGSEATYESGFVIDKFPISRPNLTFSTLTVSNMSPEDSSIYLCSVLTPGQHTEAFFGQGTRLTVV.

V and J are TRBV5-1 and TRBJ1-5; D is undetermined. This CDR3 is 13 amino acids long. Germline V gene lookup returns CDR1 SGHRS and CDR2 YFSETQ. V lost 4 bases and J lost 6, with 11 bases in between. In DNA, the CDR3 is TGCGCCAGCAGCCCAAATCGGGGTCAGCCCCAGCATTTT. Amino acids: CASSPNRGQPQHF.

The chain's CDR3 is CASSPPYREAGELFF. Here the CDR3 DNA reads TGTGCCAGTAGTCCCCCCTACAGGGAGGCCGGGGAGCTGTTTTTT. The V and J genes are TRBV19 and TRBJ2-2, with D possibly called TRBD1 or TRBD2 (6 bases each). Germline V CDR1 and CDR2: LNHDA, SQIVND (reference sequence). The V end was cut by 5 bases, the J end by 6 bases, with 16 bases between. This CDR3 has 15 amino acids. The variable domain in full, completed from reference TRBV19 and TRBJ2-2, reads DGGITQSPKYLFRKEGQNVTLSCEQNLNHDAMYWYRQDPGQGLRLIYYSQIVNDFQKGDIAEGYSVSREKKESFPLTVTSAQKNPTAFYLCASSPPYREAGELFFGEGSRLTVL.

This chain links TRBV28 with TRBJ1-1, with D perhaps matching TRBD1 (5 bases). Deletions cut 1 base from V and 2 bases from J, with 20 bases between. The CDR3 consists of 18 residues. CDR1 MDHEN and CDR2 SYDVKM come from the germline V gene. CDR3 sequence (DNA): TGTGCCAGCAGTTTATCGAAGGGCTACGGGACCCTCAACACTGAAGCTTTCTTT. It yields the protein CASSLSKGYGTLNTEAFF.

The J gene is TRBJ1-3, the V gene TRBV5-6; D is possibly TRBD1 (6 bases). V was pared by 5 bases and J by 3 bases, with 12 bases between. Germline CDR1 reads SGHDT; CDR2 reads YYEEEE. This CDR3 is 14 amino acids long. The CDR3 sequence: CASSSQGFGNTIYF. The DNA for the CDR3 is TGTGCCAGCAGTTCACAGGGTTTTGGAAACACCATATATTTT.

The J gene is TRBJ2-5, the V gene TRBV6-2 or TRBV6-3; the D gene is possibly TRBD2 (5 bases). The CDR3 consists of 16 residues. The V gene's germline CDR1 is MNHEY and CDR2 SVGEGT. V was trimmed by 0 bases and J by 0 bases, leaving 11 bases between them. CDR3 in DNA: TGTGCCAGCAGTTACTCGTTTAGGAGGTACCAAGAGACCCAGTACTTC. Protein: CASSYSFRRYQETQYF.